Listed below are T cell receptor beta chains from one sample, sequenced in a study of cytomegalovirus exposure and HLA in healthy donors. Only in-frame clones appear in the TCRdb table, and some are missing; sequencing was by immunoSEQ multiplex PCR. In the table there are 110,000 or so clones, roughly 70% of which are singletons. Sequencing was done on a sample of PBMCs. These receptors came from a young man in good health and CMV-seropositive. Each CDR3 is given with its conserved first and last residue. Fields, in order: CDR3 protein, CDR3 DNA, D gene, V gene, J gene, clone size. The D gene is left open where the match is weak. Part of the rows lack a size; the others show once, few, many or a class for expanded clones.

cdr3_aa: CASSQGLALNEQFF
cdr3_nt: TGTGCCAGTAGTCAGGGACTAGCGTTAAATGAGCAGTTCTTC
d_call: TRBD2
v_call: TRBV19
j_call: TRBJ2-1
clone_size: .

cdr3_aa: CASSAGQINYEQYF
cdr3_nt: TGTGCCAGCAGTGCGGGACAGATAAACTACGAGCAGTACTTC
d_call: TRBD1
v_call: TRBV6-1
j_call: TRBJ2-7
clone_size: few

cdr3_aa: CASRTGQGTYNEQFF
cdr3_nt: TGTGCCAGCAGAACCGGACAGGGGACCTACAATGAGCAGTTCTTC
d_call: TRBD1
v_call: TRBV28
j_call: TRBJ2-1
clone_size: .

cdr3_aa: CASSYRDSNEKLFF
cdr3_nt: TGCGCCAGCAGCTACCGGGACAGTAATGAAAAACTGTTTTTT
d_call: TRBD1
v_call: TRBV5-1
j_call: TRBJ1-4
clone_size: few

cdr3_aa: CASRLTGAGGTEAFF
cdr3_nt: TGTGCCAGCAGACTCACCGGGGCCGGGGGCACTGAAGCTTTCTTT
d_call: .
v_call: TRBV2
j_call: TRBJ1-1
clone_size: .

cdr3_aa: CSVGWDSNQPQHF
cdr3_nt: TGCAGCGTTGGCTGGGACTCCAATCAGCCCCAGCATTTT
d_call: .
v_call: TRBV29-1
j_call: TRBJ1-5
clone_size: .

cdr3_aa: CASSGPARGGSETQYF
cdr3_nt: TGTGCCAGCAGTGGTCCGGCGCGGGGGGGCTCGGAGACCCAGTACTTC
d_call: TRBD2
v_call: TRBV6-6
j_call: TRBJ2-5
clone_size: .

cdr3_aa: CASSPRRGGYGYTF
cdr3_nt: TGTGCCAGCAGCCCTCGGCGGGGTGGCTATGGCTACACCTTC
d_call: .
v_call: TRBV6-1
j_call: TRBJ1-2
clone_size: .

cdr3_aa: CASSIGSGLQETQYF
cdr3_nt: TGTGCCAGTAGTATAGGTTCAGGTTTACAAGAGACCCAGTACTTC
d_call: .
v_call: TRBV19
j_call: TRBJ2-5
clone_size: .

cdr3_aa: CASSSPFGTGGLPYEQYF
cdr3_nt: TGTGCCAGCAGTTCCCCGTTCGGGACAGGGGGTCTCCCCTACGAGCAGTACTTC
d_call: TRBD1
v_call: TRBV28
j_call: TRBJ2-7
clone_size: once

cdr3_aa: CASSLAGGPRSINEQFF
cdr3_nt: TGCGCCAGCAGCTTGGCCGGAGGGCCAAGATCGATCAATGAGCAGTTCTTC
d_call: .
v_call: TRBV5-1
j_call: TRBJ2-1
clone_size: few

cdr3_aa: CAISESGRGRVTEAFF
cdr3_nt: TGTGCCATCAGTGAGTCGGGCAGGGGGCGGGTCACTGAAGCTTTCTTT
d_call: TRBD1
v_call: TRBV10-3
j_call: TRBJ1-1
clone_size: .

cdr3_aa: CASSLANEQYF
cdr3_nt: TGTGCCAGCAGCTTAGCAAACGAGCAGTACTTC
d_call: .
v_call: TRBV11-3
j_call: TRBJ2-7
clone_size: .

cdr3_aa: CASSMVQRDNQPQHF
cdr3_nt: TGTGCCAGTAGTATGGTACAGCGGGATAATCAGCCCCAGCATTTT
d_call: .
v_call: TRBV19
j_call: TRBJ1-5
clone_size: .

cdr3_aa: CASSQGQGVTNEKLFF
cdr3_nt: TGCGCCAGCAGCCAAGGGCAAGGGGTAACTAATGAAAAACTGTTTTTT
d_call: .
v_call: TRBV4-1
j_call: TRBJ1-4
clone_size: .

cdr3_aa: CASSGGAYYKNIQYF
cdr3_nt: TGCGCCAGCAGTGGGGGAGCCTATTACAAAAACATTCAGTACTTC
d_call: .
v_call: TRBV10-2
j_call: TRBJ2-4
clone_size: .

cdr3_aa: CAWSVDRGRGPLHF
cdr3_nt: TGTGCCTGGAGTGTTGATAGGGGGCGAGGGCCCCTCCACTTT
d_call: TRBD1
v_call: TRBV30
j_call: TRBJ1-6
clone_size: few

cdr3_aa: CAWRELGQGEAGELFF
cdr3_nt: TGTGCCTGGAGAGAACTCGGACAGGGGGAGGCCGGGGAGCTGTTTTTT
d_call: TRBD1
v_call: TRBV30
j_call: TRBJ2-2
clone_size: few

cdr3_aa: CASSRYRGLTDTQYF
cdr3_nt: TGTGCCAGCAGTCGCTACAGGGGATTAACAGATACGCAGTATTTT
d_call: TRBD1
v_call: TRBV28
j_call: TRBJ2-3
clone_size: .

cdr3_aa: CASSSPARAQETQYF
cdr3_nt: TGTGCCAGCAGCTCGCCTGCACGAGCACAAGAGACCCAGTACTTC
d_call: .
v_call: TRBV7-2
j_call: TRBJ2-5
clone_size: .

cdr3_aa: CASSPQGARNGYTF
cdr3_nt: TGTGCCAGCAGTCCCCAGGGGGCGCGTAATGGCTACACCTTC
d_call: TRBD1
v_call: TRBV28
j_call: TRBJ1-2
clone_size: .

cdr3_aa: CASSQVGQAFNYGYTF
cdr3_nt: TGCGCCAGCAGCCAGGTGGGACAGGCGTTTAACTATGGCTACACCTTC
d_call: TRBD1
v_call: TRBV4-1
j_call: TRBJ1-2
clone_size: .

cdr3_aa: CASSFGAVGAQYF
cdr3_nt: TGCGCCAGCAGCTTCGGTGCCGTAGGGGCCCAGTACTTC
d_call: .
v_call: TRBV5-1
j_call: TRBJ2-5
clone_size: .

cdr3_aa: CASGGQPQHF
cdr3_nt: TGTGCCAGCGGGGGCCAGCCCCAGCATTTT
d_call: .
v_call: TRBV7-3
j_call: TRBJ1-5
clone_size: .

cdr3_aa: CASSDRTRPGELFF
cdr3_nt: TGTGCCAGCAGCGATAGGACTAGGCCCGGGGAGCTGTTTTTT
d_call: TRBD2
v_call: TRBV11-3
j_call: TRBJ2-2
clone_size: .

cdr3_aa: CASSTGWEAFF
cdr3_nt: TGTGCCAGCAGTACAGGGTGGGAAGCTTTCTTT
d_call: .
v_call: TRBV6-1
j_call: TRBJ1-1
clone_size: .

cdr3_aa: CASSLGYSTDTQYF
cdr3_nt: TGTGCCAGCAGCTTGGGCTACTCCACAGATACGCAGTATTTT
d_call: .
v_call: TRBV5-6
j_call: TRBJ2-3
clone_size: .

cdr3_aa: CASSPTPGDYGYTF
cdr3_nt: TGTGCCAGCAGTCCGACACCAGGGGACTATGGCTACACCTTC
d_call: .
v_call: TRBV5-6
j_call: TRBJ1-2
clone_size: .

cdr3_aa: CASSYRGGPQETQYF
cdr3_nt: TGTGCCAGCAGTTACCGGGGGGGCCCCCAAGAGACCCAGTACTTC
d_call: TRBD2
v_call: TRBV6-6
j_call: TRBJ2-5
clone_size: .

cdr3_aa: CASSALPGQGLASPLHF
cdr3_nt: TGTGCCAGCAGTGCATTACCGGGACAGGGATTGGCTTCACCCCTCCACTTT
d_call: TRBD1
v_call: TRBV6-1
j_call: TRBJ1-6
clone_size: .

cdr3_aa: CASRPVENRRGEQFF
cdr3_nt: TGTGCCAGCAGGCCTGTTGAGAATCGGCGAGGGGAGCAGTTCTTC
d_call: .
v_call: TRBV28
j_call: TRBJ2-1
clone_size: .

cdr3_aa: CASSLYPGQSLSEQFF
cdr3_nt: TGTGCCAGCAGCTTATATCCGGGACAGAGTTTATCGGAGCAGTTCTTC
d_call: TRBD1
v_call: TRBV7-6
j_call: TRBJ2-1
clone_size: .

cdr3_aa: CASSLGLVLADTQYF
cdr3_nt: TGCGCCAGCAGCTTGGGACTAGTTTTGGCAGATACGCAGTATTTT
d_call: .
v_call: TRBV5-1
j_call: TRBJ2-3
clone_size: few

cdr3_aa: CASSLASGVPGELFF
cdr3_nt: TGCGCCAGCAGCTTGGCGTCGGGGGTACCCGGGGAGCTGTTTTTT
d_call: .
v_call: TRBV5-1
j_call: TRBJ2-2
clone_size: .

cdr3_aa: CASSVLLAGGETQYF
cdr3_nt: TGCGCCAGCAGTGTTTTGCTAGCGGGGGGGGAGACCCAGTACTTC
d_call: TRBD2
v_call: TRBV5-1
j_call: TRBJ2-5
clone_size: once

cdr3_aa: CASSPGLSPPFF
cdr3_nt: TGTGCCAGCAGCCCCGGACTTTCACCGCCTTTCTTT
d_call: .
v_call: TRBV2
j_call: TRBJ1-1
clone_size: .

cdr3_aa: CASSFPMNTEAFF
cdr3_nt: TGTGCCAGCAGTTTTCCTATGAACACTGAAGCTTTCTTT
d_call: .
v_call: TRBV28
j_call: TRBJ1-1
clone_size: once

cdr3_aa: CASSDTSGGADTQYF
cdr3_nt: TGTGCCAGCAGTGACACTAGCGGGGGGGCAGATACGCAGTATTTT
d_call: TRBD2
v_call: TRBV6-4
j_call: TRBJ2-3
clone_size: .

cdr3_aa: CARGQGNTEAFF
cdr3_nt: TGTGCCAGGGGACAGGGGAACACTGAAGCTTTCTTT
d_call: .
v_call: TRBV21-1
j_call: TRBJ1-1
clone_size: many

cdr3_aa: CASSMTGPGANVLTF
cdr3_nt: TGTGCCAGTAGTATGACAGGGCCTGGGGCCAACGTCCTGACTTTC
d_call: TRBD1
v_call: TRBV19
j_call: TRBJ2-6
clone_size: few